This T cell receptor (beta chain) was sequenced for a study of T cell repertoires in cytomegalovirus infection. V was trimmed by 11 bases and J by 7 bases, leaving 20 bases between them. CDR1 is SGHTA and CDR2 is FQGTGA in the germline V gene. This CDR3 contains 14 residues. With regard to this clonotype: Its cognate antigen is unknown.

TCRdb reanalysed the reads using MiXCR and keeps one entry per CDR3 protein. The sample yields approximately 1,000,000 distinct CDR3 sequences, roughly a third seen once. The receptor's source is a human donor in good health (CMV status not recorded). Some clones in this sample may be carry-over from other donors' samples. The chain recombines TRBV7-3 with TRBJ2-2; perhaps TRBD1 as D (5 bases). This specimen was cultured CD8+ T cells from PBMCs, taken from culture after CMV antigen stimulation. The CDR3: CASPSPREGGELFF. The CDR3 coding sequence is TGTGCCTCCCCCTCTCCCAGGGAAGGCGGGGAGCTGTTTTTT.